The 22 T cell receptor beta chains presented below share a single source sample, sequenced in a study of cytomegalovirus exposure and HLA in healthy donors. The PCR had 60 Vbeta and 13 Jbeta primers. TCRdb's copy holds only in-frame clones and misses some; the assay was immunoSEQ multiplex PCR. Of 180,000 or so clones in the sample, roughly three quarters were seen once. Material for sequencing was PBMCs. All receptors come from a woman aged 30 to 39 in good health and CMV-seropositive.

The rearrangement uses TRBV6-4 and TRBJ2-3; tentatively, D is TRBD1 (6 bases). Between the trimmed V and J ends, which lost 0 bases and 6 bases, there was a span of 19 bases. The CDR3 contains 17 residues. The germline gives CDR1 MRHNA, CDR2 SNTAGT. CDR3 amino acids: CASSDSELGGLRDTQYF. In DNA form, the CDR3 reads TGTGCCAGCAGTGACTCTGAACTTGGGGGCCTCCGGGATACGCAGTATTTT.

This clone was seen only once. The rearrangement joins TRBV27 to TRBJ2-3, with TRBD2 matching 8 bases. CDR1 and CDR2 (germline): MNHEY, SMNVEV (reference sequence). This CDR3 contains 17 residues. Germline trimming cut 5 bases from V and 2 bases from J; bases unmatched to any gene: 12. CDR3 sequence reads: CASSPTLGGGITDTQYF. The CDR3 nucleotides read TGTGCCAGCAGTCCCACCCTAGGCGGGGGGATCACAGATACGCAGTATTTT.

The rearrangement uses TRBV9 and TRBJ2-1, with TRBD2 matching over 7 bases. This CDR3 region has 15 residues. V shed 0 bases, J shed 1 base, and the junction held 1 base outside the gene matches. Germline loops: CDR1 SGDLS, CDR2 YYNGEE. CDR3 in DNA: TGTGCCAGCAGCGTAGGAGCGGGGTCCTACAATGAGCAGTTCTTC. It encodes CASSVGAGSYNEQFF.

This chain connects TRBV28 to TRBJ1-1, with D tentatively TRBD1 (6 bases). CDR1 is MDHEN, CDR2 SYDVKM, per germline. The V end was cut by 5 bases, the J end by 11 bases, with 24 bases between. The CDR3 length is 15 residues. The CDR3 here is CASSPATTGAVRAFF. CDR3 bases: TGTGCCAGCAGTCCCGCGACGACAGGAGCTGTCCGGGCTTTCTTT.

The rearrangement uses TRBV6-6 and TRBJ1-3; D is unclear. This CDR3 has 16 amino acids. From germline, CDR1 is MNHNY and CDR2 SVGAGI (reference sequence). Trimming left V 2 bases short and J 0 bases short, with 11 bases between. The DNA of the CDR3 is TGTGCCAGCAGTTACGAAGGACTCAGCTCTGGAAACACCATATATTTT. It yields the protein CASSYEGLSSGNTIYF.

The chain carries TRBV6-5 and TRBJ1-2, with unresolved D. Germline CDR1 reads MNHEY; CDR2 reads SVGAGI. Trimming stripped 6 bases from V and 4 bases from J, with 12 bases between. The length of the CDR3 is 13 residues. The CDR3, as DNA: TGTGCCAGCAGCCCTCGCGCCCTCTATGGCTACACCTTC. Translating it yields CASSPRALYGYTF.

As DNA, the CDR3 is TGCGCCAGCAGCCGAGACAGGGCCGTGAACACTGAAGCTTTCTTT. Protein product: CASSRDRAVNTEAFF. The chain couples TRBV4-3 to TRBJ1-1; TRBD1 agrees at 7 bases. The CDR3 runs to 15 residues. Per the germline V gene, CDR1 is LGHNA and CDR2 is YSLEER. Germline trimming cut 4 bases from V and 0 bases from J; bases unmatched to any gene: 5.

The chain carries TRBV4-1 and TRBJ1-1; 7 nucleotides line up with TRBD1. Trimming took 1 base from V and 3 from J; bases not matched to a gene: 14. Germline CDR1 MGHRA, CDR2 YSYEKL. The CDR3 is 18 residues long. In nucleotides, the CDR3 is TGCGCCAGCAGCCAAGTTCGTCGGCTGAGGGGGCCGGACACTGAAGCTTTCTTT. It is translated as CASSQVRRLRGPDTEAFF.

This chain connects TRBV4-1 to TRBJ1-6; D is possibly TRBD1 (5 bases). The V gene lost 2 bases and the J gene lost 16 bases, with 15 bases spanning the gap. There are 13 residues in the CDR3. The V gene's germline CDR1 is MGHRA and CDR2 YSYEKL. CDR3 nucleotide sequence: TGCGCCAGCAGCCAATCTCCAGACAGCGAGCTCCACTTT. It codes for CASSQSPDSELHF.

This chain connects TRBV5-1 to TRBJ2-7, with a tentative D call TRBD1 (5 bases). CDR3 length equals 14 residues. The germline gives CDR1 SGHRS, CDR2 YFSETQ. Trimming left V 3 bases short and J 2 bases short, with 12 bases between. The CDR3 DNA reads as TGCGCCAGCAGCTCCTACTCCAGGGCCTACGAGCAGTACTTC. It is translated as CASSSYSRAYEQYF.

For this clone: Other nucleotide sequences in the sample specify the same CDR3. V gene TRBV9 combines with J gene TRBJ2-1; tentative D call: TRBD1 (6 bases). Per germline, CDR1 SGDLS and CDR2 YYNGEE. The CDR3 length is 15 residues. V was trimmed by 0 bases and J by 0 bases, leaving 7 bases between them. The CDR3 region has the DNA TGTGCCAGCAGCGTAGGAGGGGGCTCCTACAATGAGCAGTTCTTC. Protein: CASSVGGGSYNEQFF.

This clone appeared once. V usage is TRBV28 and J usage is TRBJ2-3; D possibly corresponds to TRBD2 (6 bases). Trimming stripped 6 bases from V and 4 bases from J, with 17 bases between. Germline lookup yields CDR1 MDHEN and CDR2 SYDVKM. The CDR3 spans 15 residues. The CDR3 sequence: CASSPGGSVADTQYF. The CDR3 DNA reads as TGTGCCAGCAGCCCAGGAGGGAGCGTTGCAGATACGCAGTATTTT.

The chain carries TRBV7-2 and TRBJ1-2, with D maybe TRBD1 (6 bases). CDR1 and CDR2 (germline): SGHTA, FQGNSA. The CDR3 runs 14 residues. V shed 4 bases and J shed 2 bases, with 11 bases lying between them. CDR3 residues: CASSSRTGNYGYTF. Written as DNA, the CDR3 is TGTGCCAGCAGCTCCAGAACAGGGAACTATGGCTACACCTTC.

The V gene is TRBV7-9, the J gene TRBJ1-6; D is unresolved. Germline V gives CDR1 SEHNR, CDR2 FQNEAQ (reference sequence). The CDR3 loop spans 13 amino acids. The V gene lost 6 bases and the J gene lost 8 bases, with 11 bases spanning the gap. CDR3 amino acids: CASSQGADSPLHF. For the CDR3, the DNA is TGTGCCAGCAGTCAAGGAGCGGATTCACCCCTCCACTTT.

The CDR3 spells CASSFLSLRDRNSYEQYF. Written as DNA, the CDR3 is TGTGCCAGCAGCTTCTTATCCCTCCGGGACAGAAACTCCTACGAGCAGTACTTC. The rearrangement joins TRBV11-2 to TRBJ2-7; 7 bases map to TRBD1. In germline, CDR1 is SGHAT, CDR2 FQNNGV. The CDR3 spans 18 residues. Losses at the gene ends were 3 bases for V and 0 bases for J; bases not matched to a gene: 14.

The chain uses TRBV4-2 and TRBJ1-2, with 9 bases that match TRBD1. Losses at the gene ends were 0 bases for V and 8 bases for J; bases not matched to a gene: 7. CDR3 length equals 15 residues. Germline values: CDR1 LGHNA, CDR2 YNFKEQ. CDR3 bases: TGTGCCAGCAGCCAAGATCGAACAGGGGGCTGGGGCTACACCTTC. Its translation: CASSQDRTGGWGYTF.

The V and J genes are TRBV28 and TRBJ1-5, with 10 nucleotides matching TRBD1. Trimming took 3 bases from V and 6 from J; bases not matched to a gene: 2. CDR3 length equals 14 residues. Germline CDR1 reads MDHEN; CDR2 reads SYDVKM. For the CDR3, the DNA is TGTGCCAGCAGTTTTGGACAGGGGGTTCAGCCCCAGCATTTT. Protein sequence: CASSFGQGVQPQHF.

The V call is TRBV28, the J call TRBJ2-1; TRBD2 agrees at 12 bases. From germline, CDR1 is MDHEN and CDR2 SYDVKM. This CDR3 has 16 residues. V was clipped by 6 bases and J by 9 bases; unmatched bases: 12. Here the CDR3 reads CASSNLLAGGRGEQFF. In DNA, the CDR3 is TGTGCCAGCAGCAATCTTCTAGCGGGGGGGCGCGGTGAGCAGTTCTTC.

This sequence joins TRBV4-1 and TRBJ1-2; no definite D call. V shed 5 bases and J shed 5 bases, with 6 bases lying between them. The CDR3 has 11 amino acids. Per germline, CDR1 MGHRA and CDR2 YSYEKL. CDR3 sequence reads: CASSYRYGYTF. The CDR3, as DNA: TGCGCCAGCAGCTACAGATATGGCTACACCTTC.

V usage is TRBV6-5 and J usage is TRBJ2-1; TRBD2 matches at 9 bases. The CDR3 runs to 13 residues. Germline assignment: CDR1 MNHEY and CDR2 SVGAGI. J lost 5 bases, V lost 8 bases, and 4 bases had no gene match. As DNA, the CDR3 is TGTGCCAGCCGGCCTAGCGGGGACAATGAGCAGTTCTTC. This encodes CASRPSGDNEQFF.

About this clone: Other DNA sequences in this sample translate to the same CDR3. The chain combines TRBV9 with TRBJ1-6, with D unresolved. The CDR3 contains 13 residues. V gave up 4 bases and J gave up 13 bases, with 15 bases separating them. The V gene's germline CDR1 is SGDLS and CDR2 YYNGEE. CDR3: CASSMEPRLPLHF. As DNA, the CDR3 is TGTGCCAGCAGCATGGAGCCGAGGCTCCCCCTCCACTTT. The full variable domain, rest sourced from reference TRBV9 and TRBJ1-6, is DSGVTQTPKHLITATGQRVTLRCSPRSGDLSVYWYQQSLDQGLQFLIQYYNGEERAKGNILERFSAQQFPDLHSELNLSSLELGDSALYFCASSMEPRLPLHFGNGTRLTVT.

V and J are TRBV27 and TRBJ2-1; D might be TRBD2 (6 bases). Germline V gene sequence: CDR1 MNHEY, CDR2 SMNVEV (reference sequence). V was trimmed by 6 bases and J by 9 bases, leaving 15 bases between them. The CDR3 covers 13 residues. The CDR3: CASRRTIIREQFF. In nucleotides, the CDR3 is TGTGCCAGCAGACGGACTATTATCCGTGAGCAGTTCTTC.